This note documents a single T cell receptor beta chain sequence. The V end was cut by 0 bases, the J end by 4 bases, with 13 bases between. The CDR3 has 15 amino acids. From germline, CDR1 is SGHNT and CDR2 YYREEE (reference sequence). This entry is derived from a study of T cell repertoires in cytomegalovirus infection. TCRdb reprocessed the reads with MiXCR, giving one entry per CDR3 protein. The sample has about 100,000 distinct CDR3 sequences; approximately 15% are singletons. The sequenced sample consisted of PBMCs. This sequence originates from a human donor in good health (CMV status not recorded). Some clones in this sample may be carry-over from other donors' samples. J is TRBJ1-2 and V is TRBV5-4; D not resolved. The CDR3 sequence: CASSLVTTPFYGYTF. The DNA of the CDR3 is TGTGCCAGCAGCTTGGTCACGACCCCTTTCTATGGCTACACCTTC.